This entry lists 8 T cell receptor beta chains sequenced from one sample in a study of shared clonotypes between healthy human individuals. Clones were sequenced by immunoSEQ multiplex PCR, and TCRdb holds only the in-frame ones, with some missing. The data hold about 480,000 clones, with about four fifths observed a single time. Material for sequencing was PBMCs. The receptors were sampled from a woman in her thirties or forties in good health. Some clones in this sample may be carry-over from other donors' samples.

The rearrangement links TRBV25-1 to TRBJ2-1; D might be TRBD2 (5 bases). V dropped 3 bases and J dropped 6 bases, with 6 bases sitting between them. The CDR3 loop spans 12 amino acids. CDR1 and CDR2 (germline): MGHDK, SYGVNS. CDR3 DNA sequence: TGTGCCAGCAGTGACGGAGGCAATGAGCAGTTCTTC. Translated: CASSDGGNEQFF.

J is TRBJ2-3 and V is TRBV2; D is unclear. Germline V gene sequence: CDR1 SNHLY, CDR2 FYNNEI. The CDR3 length is 11 residues. Trimming pared 5 bases from V and 4 bases from J, leaving 4 bases between. The CDR3 spells CASSSADTQYF. In nucleotides, the CDR3 is TGTGCCAGCAGTTCTGCAGATACGCAGTATTTT.

The chain combines TRBV7-8 with TRBJ2-1, with D unclear. The ends were cut back, 4 bases at V and 0 bases at J, with 7 bases in the middle. There are 14 residues in the CDR3. Germline assignment: CDR1 SGHVS and CDR2 FQNEAQ. CDR3 residues: CASSYGSSYNEQFF. The CDR3 region has the DNA TGTGCCAGCAGCTACGGCAGCTCCTACAATGAGCAGTTCTTC.

The gene calls are TRBV29-1 and TRBJ1-2, with 9 bases identical to TRBD1. V lost 4 bases, J lost 3 bases, and 3 bases stayed unmatched. Per the germline V gene, CDR1 is SQVTM and CDR2 is ANQGSEA. The CDR3 has 13 residues. CDR3 DNA: TGCAGCGTTGGGGGACAGGGTGACTATGGCTACACCTTC. This translates into CSVGGQGDYGYTF.

This chain's CDR3 is CASSLGHPNEQFF. The DNA of the CDR3 is TGTGCCAGCAGCTTAGGGCACCCCAATGAGCAGTTCTTC. The genes are TRBV7-3 and TRBJ2-1; D remains ambiguous. Trimming pared 2 bases from V and 6 bases from J, leaving 8 bases between. Germline values: CDR1 SGHTA, CDR2 FQGTGA. The CDR3 contains 13 residues.

The chain carries TRBV4-2 and TRBJ2-2; 9 nucleotides line up with TRBD1. CDR3 length: 16 residues. CDR1 and CDR2 from the germline V gene are LGHNA and YNFKEQ. The J segment lost 3 bases and the V segment lost 3 bases, leaving 5 bases of the junction unmatched. The CDR3 DNA sequence: TGTGCCAGCAGCCACCAGGGACAGGGCGACACCGGGGAGCTGTTTTTT. This codes for CASSHQGQGDTGELFF.

This clone was observed once. This chain links TRBV19 with TRBJ2-7; D unclear. V gave up 5 bases and J gave up 2 bases, with 13 bases separating them. This CDR3 comprises 14 residues. CDR1 is LNHDA and CDR2 is SQIVND in the germline V gene (reference sequence). The CDR3 DNA reads TGTGCCAGTAGTGCCTATCCCGAAACCTACGAGCAGTACTTC. Protein product: CASSAYPETYEQYF.

This clone appeared a single time. This chain joins TRBV2 and TRBJ2-1; maybe TRBD2 (5 bases). The germline V gene encodes CDR1 SNHLY and CDR2 FYNNEI. The CDR3 runs to 13 residues. V was trimmed by 6 bases and J by 7 bases, leaving 13 bases between them. The CDR3 loop reads CASSGIGGNEQFF. The CDR3 region has the DNA TGTGCCAGCAGCGGGATTGGTGGGAATGAGCAGTTCTTC.